These 8 T cell receptor beta chains originate from one sample sequenced in a study of cytomegalovirus exposure and HLA in healthy donors. The PCR ran on 60 Vbeta and 13 Jbeta primers. Profiling relied on immunoSEQ multiplex PCR, and the TCRdb table lists in-frame clones only, not all of them. The sample lists 110,000 or so clones, 60% to 80% occurring once. Sequenced input: PBMCs. The receptors here all came from a man aged 50-60 years in good health and CMV-seropositive.

This clone came up a few times. The CDR3 reads CAWSTQGETQYF. CDR3 bases: TGTGCCTGGAGTACACAGGGAGAGACCCAGTACTTC. This rearrangement joins TRBV30 to TRBJ2-5; D perhaps matches TRBD1 (6 bases). The CDR3 is made up of 12 amino acids. Trimming shortened V by 2 bases and J by 4 bases, and 8 bases separated the two germline ends. CDR1 and CDR2 (germline): GTSNPN, SVGIG (reference sequence).

This clone was counted a few times. This chain joins TRBV27 and TRBJ1-1, with 8 bases that match TRBD1. This CDR3 region has 13 residues. The V gene end was trimmed by 8 bases and the J gene end by 3 bases; junction bases not matched to a gene: 5. CDR1 MNHEY and CDR2 SMNVEV come from the germline V gene (reference sequence). The CDR3 DNA reads as TGTGCCAGCGGAGAACAGGGGGACACTGAAGCTTTCTTT. Translated, it gives CASGEQGDTEAFF.

The chain joins TRBV9 to TRBJ1-3; possible D gene TRBD1, 5 bases. The CDR3 contains 14 residues. The germline V and J ends were trimmed by 3 bases and 0 bases, with 7 bases remaining between them. Germline loops: CDR1 SGDLS, CDR2 YYNGEE. CDR3 DNA: TGTGCCAGCAGCGGACAGAGCTCTGGAAACACCATATATTTT. Protein: CASSGQSSGNTIYF.

The chain combines TRBV30 with TRBJ2-5, with D maybe TRBD1 (5 bases). CDR1 is GTSNPN and CDR2 is SVGIG in the germline V gene (reference sequence). Trimming removed 0 bases from V and 4 bases from J, with 15 bases in between. The CDR3 consists of 15 residues. In nucleotides, the CDR3 is TGTGCCTGGAGTGTACTTCAGGGATTTGGAGAGACCCAGTACTTC. Translating gives CAWSVLQGFGETQYF.

The gene calls are TRBV27 and TRBJ1-5, with a weak D call TRBD1 (6 bases). Germline CDR1 MNHEY, CDR2 SMNVEV (reference sequence). Trimming left V 8 bases short and J 6 bases short, with 14 bases between. This CDR3 is built from 13 residues. The CDR3 protein is CASGRDTFQPQHF. CDR3 DNA sequence: TGTGCCAGCGGCCGGGACACCTTTCAGCCCCAGCATTTT.

The V and J genes are TRBV6-5 and TRBJ1-3; possible D gene TRBD1, 6 bases. Germline CDR1 MNHEY, CDR2 SVGAGI. V lost 2 bases and J 0 bases, leaving 8 bases between the germline ends. This CDR3 has 15 residues. The DNA of the CDR3 is TGTGCCAGCAGTTACCTACAGGGCTCTGGAAACACCATATATTTT. The encoded protein is CASSYLQGSGNTIYF.

This chain links TRBV18 with TRBJ1-4; 9 positions agree with TRBD1. The germline gives CDR1 KGHSH, CDR2 LQKENI. V was pared by 5 bases and J by 5 bases, with 9 bases of the junction left unmatched. CDR3 length equals 16 residues. CDR3 nucleotides: TGTGCCAGCTCATCTGTACAACAGGGGGCAAATGAAAAACTGTTTTTT. Translated: CASSSVQQGANEKLFF.

CDR3 amino acids: CASGQGADGELFF. CDR3 DNA: TGCGCCAGCGGCCAGGGGGCGGACGGGGAGCTGTTTTTT. The chain combines TRBV23-1 with TRBJ2-2, with TRBD1 identical over 8 bases. TRBV23-1 falls under the ORF class, with uncertain function. The length of the CDR3 is 13 residues. V gave up 8 bases and J gave up 7 bases; unmatched junction bases: 6.